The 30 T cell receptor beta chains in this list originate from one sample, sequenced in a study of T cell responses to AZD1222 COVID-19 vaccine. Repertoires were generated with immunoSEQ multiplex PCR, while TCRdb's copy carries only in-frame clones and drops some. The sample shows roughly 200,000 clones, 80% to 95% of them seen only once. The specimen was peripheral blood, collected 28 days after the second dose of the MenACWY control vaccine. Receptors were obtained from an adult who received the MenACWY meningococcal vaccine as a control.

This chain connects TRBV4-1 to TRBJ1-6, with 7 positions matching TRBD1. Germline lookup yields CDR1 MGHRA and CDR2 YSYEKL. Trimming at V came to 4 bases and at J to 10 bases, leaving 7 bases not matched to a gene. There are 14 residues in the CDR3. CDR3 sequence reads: CASSPQDRNSPLHF. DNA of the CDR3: TGCGCCAGCAGCCCTCAGGACAGGAACTCACCCCTCCACTTT.

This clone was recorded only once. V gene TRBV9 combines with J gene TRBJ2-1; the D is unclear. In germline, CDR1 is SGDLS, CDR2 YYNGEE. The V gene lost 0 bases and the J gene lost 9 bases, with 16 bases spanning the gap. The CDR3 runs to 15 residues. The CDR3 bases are TGTGCCAGCAGCGTAGAAGGCGCCAGGTACTCTGAGCAGTTCTTC. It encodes CASSVEGARYSEQFF.

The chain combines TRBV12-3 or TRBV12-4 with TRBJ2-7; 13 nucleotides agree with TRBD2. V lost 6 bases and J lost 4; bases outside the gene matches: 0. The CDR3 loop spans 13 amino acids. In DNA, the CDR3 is TGTGCCAGCAGACTAGCGGGGGGGTACGAGCAGTACTTC. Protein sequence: CASRLAGGYEQYF.

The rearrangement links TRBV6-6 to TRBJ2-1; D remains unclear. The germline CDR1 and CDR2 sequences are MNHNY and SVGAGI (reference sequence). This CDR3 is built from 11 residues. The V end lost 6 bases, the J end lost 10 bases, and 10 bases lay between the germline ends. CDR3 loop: CASSPSREQFF. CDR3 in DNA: TGTGCCAGCAGCCCCTCTCGGGAGCAGTTCTTC.

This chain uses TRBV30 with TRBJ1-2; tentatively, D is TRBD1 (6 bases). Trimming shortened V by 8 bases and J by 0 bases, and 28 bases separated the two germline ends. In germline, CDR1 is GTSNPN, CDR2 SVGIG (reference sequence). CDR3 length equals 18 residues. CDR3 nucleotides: TGTGCCGGGGGGACGGCCCGGGGGGGCGATCGGACTAACTATGGCTACACCTTC. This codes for CAGGTARGGDRTNYGYTF.

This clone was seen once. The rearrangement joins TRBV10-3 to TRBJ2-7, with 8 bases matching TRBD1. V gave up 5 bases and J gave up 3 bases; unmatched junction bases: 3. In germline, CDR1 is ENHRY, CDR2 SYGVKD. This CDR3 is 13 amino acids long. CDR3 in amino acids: CAISTGGNYEQYF. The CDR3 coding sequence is TGTGCCATCAGTACAGGGGGAAACTACGAGCAGTACTTC.

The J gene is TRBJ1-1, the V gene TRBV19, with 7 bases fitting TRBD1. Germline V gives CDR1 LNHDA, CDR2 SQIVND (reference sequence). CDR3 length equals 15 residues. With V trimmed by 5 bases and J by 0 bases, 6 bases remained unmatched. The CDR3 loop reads CASSLQGQLNTEAFF. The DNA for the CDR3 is TGTGCCAGTAGTTTACAGGGACAGTTGAACACTGAAGCTTTCTTT.

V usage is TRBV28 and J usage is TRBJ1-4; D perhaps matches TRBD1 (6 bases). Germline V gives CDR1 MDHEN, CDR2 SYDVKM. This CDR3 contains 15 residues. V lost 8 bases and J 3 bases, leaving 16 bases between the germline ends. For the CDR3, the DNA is TGTGCCAGCTCAATCGCAGGGGATGCTAATGAAAAACTGTTTTTT. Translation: CASSIAGDANEKLFF.

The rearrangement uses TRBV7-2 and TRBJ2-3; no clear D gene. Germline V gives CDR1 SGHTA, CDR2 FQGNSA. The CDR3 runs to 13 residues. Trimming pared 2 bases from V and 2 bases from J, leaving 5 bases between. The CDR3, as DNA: TGTGCCAGCAGCTTAAATCCCACAGATACGCAGTATTTT. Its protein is CASSLNPTDTQYF. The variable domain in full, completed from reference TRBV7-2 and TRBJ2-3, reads GAGVSQSPSNKVTEKGKDVELRCDPISGHTALYWYRQSLGQGLEFLIYFQGNSAPDKSGLPSDRFSAERTGGSVSTLTIQRTQQEDSAVYLCASSLNPTDTQYFGPGTRLTVL.

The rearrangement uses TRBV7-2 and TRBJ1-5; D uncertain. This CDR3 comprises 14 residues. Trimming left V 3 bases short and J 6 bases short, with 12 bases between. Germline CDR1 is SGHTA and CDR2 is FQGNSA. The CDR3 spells CASSLGSTGQPQHF. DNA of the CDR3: TGTGCCAGCAGCTTGGGCAGTACGGGTCAGCCCCAGCATTTT.

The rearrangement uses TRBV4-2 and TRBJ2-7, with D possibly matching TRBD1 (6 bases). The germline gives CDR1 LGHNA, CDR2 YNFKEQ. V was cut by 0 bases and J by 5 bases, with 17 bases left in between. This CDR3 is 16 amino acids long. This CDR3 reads CASSQEELQGFHEQYF. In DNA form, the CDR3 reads TGTGCCAGCAGCCAAGAAGAATTACAGGGTTTCCACGAGCAGTACTTC.

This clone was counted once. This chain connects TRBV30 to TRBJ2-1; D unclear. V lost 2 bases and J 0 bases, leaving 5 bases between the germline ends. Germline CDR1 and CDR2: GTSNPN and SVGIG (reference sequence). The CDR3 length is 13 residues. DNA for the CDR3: TGTGCCTGGAGTCCCAACTCCTACAATGAGCAGTTCTTC. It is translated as CAWSPNSYNEQFF. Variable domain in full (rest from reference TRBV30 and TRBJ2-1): SQTIHQWPATLVQPVGSPLSLECTVEGTSNPNLYWYRQAAGRGLQLLFYSVGIGQISSEVPQNLSASRPQDRQFILSSKKLLLSDSGFYLCAWSPNSYNEQFFGPGTRLTVL.

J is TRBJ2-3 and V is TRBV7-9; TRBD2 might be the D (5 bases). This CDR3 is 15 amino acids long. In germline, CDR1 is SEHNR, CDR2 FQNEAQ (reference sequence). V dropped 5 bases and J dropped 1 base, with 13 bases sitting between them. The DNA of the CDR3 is TGTGCCAGCAGCCCACAAGGACTGGGCACAGATACGCAGTATTTT. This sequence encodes CASSPQGLGTDTQYF.

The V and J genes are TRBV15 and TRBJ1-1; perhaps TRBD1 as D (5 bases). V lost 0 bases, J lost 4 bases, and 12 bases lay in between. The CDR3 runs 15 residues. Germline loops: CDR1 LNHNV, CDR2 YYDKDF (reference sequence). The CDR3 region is CATSRDRARVTEAFF. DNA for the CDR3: TGTGCCACCAGCAGAGATCGGGCCAGGGTCACTGAAGCTTTCTTT.

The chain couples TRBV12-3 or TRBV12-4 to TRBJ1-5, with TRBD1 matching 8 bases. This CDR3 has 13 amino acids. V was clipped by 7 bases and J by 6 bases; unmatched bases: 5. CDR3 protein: CASTRTGTQPQHF. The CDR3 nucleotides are TGTGCCAGCACCCGGACAGGGACTCAGCCCCAGCATTTT.

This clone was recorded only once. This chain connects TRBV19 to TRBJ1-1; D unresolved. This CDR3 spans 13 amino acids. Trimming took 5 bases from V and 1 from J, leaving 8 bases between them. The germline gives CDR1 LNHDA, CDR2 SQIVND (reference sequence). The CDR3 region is CASSWSENTEAFF. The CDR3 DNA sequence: TGTGCCAGTAGTTGGTCCGAGAACACTGAAGCTTTCTTT. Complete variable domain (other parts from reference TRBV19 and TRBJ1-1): DGGITQSPKYLFRKEGQNVTLSCEQNLNHDAMYWYRQDPGQGLRLIYYSQIVNDFQKGDIAEGYSVSREKKESFPLTVTSAQKNPTAFYLCASSWSENTEAFFGQGTRLTVV.

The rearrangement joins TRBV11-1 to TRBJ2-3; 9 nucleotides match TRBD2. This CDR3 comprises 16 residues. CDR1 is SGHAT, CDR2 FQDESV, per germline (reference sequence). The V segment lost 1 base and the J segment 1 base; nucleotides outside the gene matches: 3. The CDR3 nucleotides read TGTGCCAGCAGCTTAGAGACTAGCGGCGGCACAGATACGCAGTATTTT. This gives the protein CASSLETSGGTDTQYF. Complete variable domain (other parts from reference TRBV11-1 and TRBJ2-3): EAEVAQSPRYKITEKSQAVAFWCDPISGHATLYWYRQILGQGPELLVQFQDESVVDDSQLPKDRFSAERLKGVDSTLKIQPAELGDSAMYLCASSLETSGGTDTQYFGPGTRLTVL.

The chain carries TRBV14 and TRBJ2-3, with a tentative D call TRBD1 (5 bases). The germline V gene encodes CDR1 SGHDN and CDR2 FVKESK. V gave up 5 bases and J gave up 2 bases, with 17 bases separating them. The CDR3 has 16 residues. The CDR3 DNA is TGTGCCAGCAGCTTTACAGGAGCAACTTACACAGATACGCAGTATTTT. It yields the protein CASSFTGATYTDTQYF.

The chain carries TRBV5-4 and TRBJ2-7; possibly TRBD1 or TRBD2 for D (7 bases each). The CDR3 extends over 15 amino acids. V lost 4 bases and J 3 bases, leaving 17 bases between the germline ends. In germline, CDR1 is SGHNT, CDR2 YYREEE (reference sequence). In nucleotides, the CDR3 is TGTGCCAGCAGCCGCGCCAGGGGGGGAAACTACGAGCAGTACTTC. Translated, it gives CASSRARGGNYEQYF.

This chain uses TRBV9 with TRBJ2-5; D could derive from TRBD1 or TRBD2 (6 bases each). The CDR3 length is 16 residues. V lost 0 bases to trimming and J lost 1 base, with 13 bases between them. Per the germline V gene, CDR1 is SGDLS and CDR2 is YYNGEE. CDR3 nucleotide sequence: TGTGCCAGCAGCGTAGATCGGGGGCTGGTCCAAGAGACCCAGTACTTC. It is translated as CASSVDRGLVQETQYF.

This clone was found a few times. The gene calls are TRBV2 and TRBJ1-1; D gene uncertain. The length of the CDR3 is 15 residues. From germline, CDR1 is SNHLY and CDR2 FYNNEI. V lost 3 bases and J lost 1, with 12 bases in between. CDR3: CASSDLWAGNTEAFF. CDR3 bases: TGTGCCAGCAGTGATCTCTGGGCGGGGAACACTGAAGCTTTCTTT.

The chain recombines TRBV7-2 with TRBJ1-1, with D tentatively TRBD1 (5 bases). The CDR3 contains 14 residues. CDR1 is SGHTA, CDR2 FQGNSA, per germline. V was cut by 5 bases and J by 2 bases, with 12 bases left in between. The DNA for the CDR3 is TGTGCCAGCAGCGGGACTACAGCCAACACTGAAGCTTTCTTT. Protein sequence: CASSGTTANTEAFF.

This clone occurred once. The CDR3 sequence is CATEGPPSYGYTF. In DNA form, the CDR3 reads TGTGCCACCGAGGGTCCCCCAAGTTATGGCTACACCTTC. The chain employs TRBV28 and TRBJ1-2; D unclear. This CDR3 is 13 amino acids long. Germline V gene sequence: CDR1 MDHEN, CDR2 SYDVKM. Trimming removed 10 bases from V and 5 bases from J, with 17 bases in between.

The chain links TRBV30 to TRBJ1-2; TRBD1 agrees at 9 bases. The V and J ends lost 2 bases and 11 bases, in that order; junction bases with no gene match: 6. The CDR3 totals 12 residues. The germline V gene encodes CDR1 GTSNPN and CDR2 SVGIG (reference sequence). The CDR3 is CAWSSRTGAYTF. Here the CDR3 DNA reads TGTGCCTGGAGTTCCAGGACAGGGGCATACACCTTC.

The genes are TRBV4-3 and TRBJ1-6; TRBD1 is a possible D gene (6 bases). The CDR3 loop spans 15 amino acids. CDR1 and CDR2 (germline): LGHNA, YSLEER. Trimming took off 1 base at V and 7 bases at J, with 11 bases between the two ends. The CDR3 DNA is TGCGCCAGCAGCCAAGGGACAGTACCGAATTCACCCCTCCACTTT. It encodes CASSQGTVPNSPLHF.

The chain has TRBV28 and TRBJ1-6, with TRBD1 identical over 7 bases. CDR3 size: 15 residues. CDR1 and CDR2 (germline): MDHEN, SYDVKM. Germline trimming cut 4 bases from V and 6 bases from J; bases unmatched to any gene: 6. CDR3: CASSSGDRVNSPLHF. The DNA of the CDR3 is TGTGCCAGCAGTTCGGGGGACAGAGTTAATTCACCCCTCCACTTT.

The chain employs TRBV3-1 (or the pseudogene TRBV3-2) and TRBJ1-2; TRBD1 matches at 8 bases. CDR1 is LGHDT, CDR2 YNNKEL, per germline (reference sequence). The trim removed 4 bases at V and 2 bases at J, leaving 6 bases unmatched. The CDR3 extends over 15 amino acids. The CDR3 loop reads CASSLWDRINYGYTF. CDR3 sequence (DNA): TGTGCCAGCAGCCTTTGGGACAGGATAAACTATGGCTACACCTTC.

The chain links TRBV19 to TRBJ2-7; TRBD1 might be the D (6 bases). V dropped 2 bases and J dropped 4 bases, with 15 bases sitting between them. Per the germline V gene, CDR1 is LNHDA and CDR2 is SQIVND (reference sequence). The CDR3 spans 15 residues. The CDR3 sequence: CASSIRAGVMYEQYF. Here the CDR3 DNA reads TGTGCCAGTAGTATAAGGGCAGGGGTGATGTACGAGCAGTACTTC.

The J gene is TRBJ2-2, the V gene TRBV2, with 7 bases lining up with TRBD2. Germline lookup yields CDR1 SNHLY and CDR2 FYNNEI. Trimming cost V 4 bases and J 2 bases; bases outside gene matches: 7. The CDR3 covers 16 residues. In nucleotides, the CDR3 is TGTGCCAGCAGTGCTGACGGGGGGATCAACACCGGGGAGCTGTTTTTT. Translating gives CASSADGGINTGELFF.

CDR3 DNA sequence: TGTGCCAGCAGTACCTTAGGCTACGAGCAGTACTTC. Translation: CASSTLGYEQYF. The rearrangement uses TRBV6-1 and TRBJ2-7; no clear D gene. The V end lost 5 bases, the J end lost 3 bases, and 8 bases lay between the germline ends. Germline CDR1 is MNHNS and CDR2 is SASEGT. The CDR3 has 12 amino acids.